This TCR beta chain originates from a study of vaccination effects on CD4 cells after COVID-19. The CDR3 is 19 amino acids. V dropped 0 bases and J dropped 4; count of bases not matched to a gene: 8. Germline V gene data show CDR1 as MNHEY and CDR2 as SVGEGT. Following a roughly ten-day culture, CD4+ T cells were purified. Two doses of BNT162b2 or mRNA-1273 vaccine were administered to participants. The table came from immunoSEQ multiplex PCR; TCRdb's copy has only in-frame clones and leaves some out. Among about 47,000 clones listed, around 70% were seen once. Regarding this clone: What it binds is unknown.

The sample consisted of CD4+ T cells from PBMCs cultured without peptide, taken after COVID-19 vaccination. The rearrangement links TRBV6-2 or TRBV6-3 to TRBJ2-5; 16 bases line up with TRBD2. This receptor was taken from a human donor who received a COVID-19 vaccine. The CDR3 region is CASSYSGTSGGALLETQYF. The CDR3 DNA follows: TGTGCCAGCAGTTACTCGGGGACTAGCGGGGGGGCCCTTCTAGAGACCCAGTACTTC.